This T cell receptor beta chain emerged from a study of blood T cell repertoires in COVID-19. Study background: The study counted Cohort 3 donors as recovered given two negative PCRs, clearance, or symptom resolution.

This CDR3 region has 13 residues. Germline V gene sequence: CDR1 SGHDT, CDR2 YYEEEE. V lost 2 bases, J lost 3 bases, and 1 base stayed unmatched. The method was immunoSEQ multiplex PCR; TCRdb's version includes in-frame clones alone and lacks a portion of them. The top ten clones hold 2.5% to 3.5% of a sample with some 220,000 clones, around 85% of them seen once. The sequenced material came from PBMCs or T cells enriched from blood (not recorded which). The sequence derives from a woman aged 50 to 60 in a cohort exposed to, infected with or recovered from COVID-19 (not recorded which). The V and J genes are TRBV5-6 and TRBJ2-5; TRBD1 matches 7 bases. The CDR3 protein is CASSFGTEETQYF. The CDR3 DNA reads TGTGCCAGCAGCTTTGGGACAGAAGAGACCCAGTACTTC.